This entry features one T cell receptor beta chain sequence. What it recognizes is unknown. These data are taken from a study of blood T cells in healthy people across ages. Looking at the study overall: Template-switching capture recovered about one barcoded beta molecule per two T cells. Findings and caveats of the study: As naive T cell percentage varied, TCR beta diversity correlated strongly with it. Unsorted PBMCs blocked a conclusive comparison of naive and antigen-experienced cells.

V gave up 5 bases and J gave up 5 bases, with 16 bases separating them. Germline V gives CDR1 SNHLY, CDR2 FYNNEI. The CDR3 sequence is 15 residues long. Combining a sample-barcoded 5' primer with a J-beta primer mix, a second PCR ran for about 6 to 12 cycles. Tags on each cDNA molecule came from a template-switch adaptor with 12 random nucleotides. TCRdb ran MiXCR on the 5' RACE reads and lists one entry per CDR3 protein. The sample carries approximately 600,000 distinct CDR3 sequences, 58% recorded once. This chain links TRBV2 with TRBJ2-1, with D perhaps assigned TRBD1 or TRBD2 (5 bases each). The sequence was collected from a man aged 55 to 70 in good health. The sample taken for sequencing was blood. The CDR3 sequence: CASSKEFGTNNEQFF. CDR3 bases: TGTGCCAGCAGTAAAGAGTTCGGGACCAACAATGAGCAGTTCTTC.